Listed below are T cell receptor beta chains from one sample, sequenced in a study of blood T cells in healthy people across ages. MiXCR, applied by TCRdb to the 5' RACE reads, yields one record per CDR3 protein. The table shows about 1.7 million distinct CDR3 sequences, with roughly 30% occurring only once. Sequencing was performed on blood. These receptors were taken from a young woman in good health. CDR3s include the opening cysteine and the closing phenylalanine or tryptophan. The order of the fields is CDR3 DNA, CDR3 protein, D gene, J gene, clone size, V gene. A D gene is named only where the DNA matches it firmly. Clone size is given for some rows only: seen once, a few or many times, or a class if the clone is expanded.

DNA: TGTGCCAGCAGCCCGCAGCCGACCCGTACGGAGACCCAGTACTTC
CDR3: CASSPQPTRTETQYF
D: .
J: TRBJ2-5
size: many
V: TRBV7-9

DNA: TGTGCCAGCAGTCGGGGGACAGGGGATGGCCACACCTTC
CDR3: CASSRGTGDGHTF
D: TRBD1
J: TRBJ1-2
size: .
V: TRBV12-3/TRBV12-4

DNA: TGCAGTGCTGGATCCCAGGCAACCTACGAGCAGTACTTC
CDR3: CSAGSQATYEQYF
D: .
J: TRBJ2-7
size: .
V: TRBV20-1

DNA: TGTGCCAGCAGCAATTCAGTGAACACTGAAGCTTTCTTT
CDR3: CASSNSVNTEAFF
D: .
J: TRBJ1-1
size: .
V: TRBV27

DNA: TGTGCCAGCAGTTTTAGCGGGAGTCGAGATACGCAGTATTTT
CDR3: CASSFSGSRDTQYF
D: TRBD2
J: TRBJ2-3
size: .
V: TRBV2

DNA: TGTGCCAGCAGCCAATACCAGGGTAGGACTGAAGCTTTCTTT
CDR3: CASSQYQGRTEAFF
D: .
J: TRBJ1-1
size: .
V: TRBV3-1

DNA: TGTGCCAGCAGCCCGAAGGTGCTAGCGGTATACAATGAGCAGTTCTTC
CDR3: CASSPKVLAVYNEQFF
D: TRBD2
J: TRBJ2-1
size: .
V: TRBV3-1

DNA: TGTGCCAGCAGTTATACAGGGACCACTGAAGCTTTCTTT
CDR3: CASSYTGTTEAFF
D: .
J: TRBJ1-1
size: few
V: TRBV6-5

DNA: TGCGCCAGCAGCTTGACAGGCTTAGTTGCTGGGGCCAACGTCCTGACTTTC
CDR3: CASSLTGLVAGANVLTF
D: .
J: TRBJ2-6
size: few
V: TRBV5-1

DNA: TGTGCCAGCAGCTCACCCCAGGGGCCAAATTCACCCCTCCACTTT
CDR3: CASSSPQGPNSPLHF
D: .
J: TRBJ1-6
size: few
V: TRBV7-2

DNA: TGTGCCAGCAGCTTAACTCGACAGGCTGAAGCTTTCTTT
CDR3: CASSLTRQAEAFF
D: .
J: TRBJ1-1
size: few
V: TRBV7-2

DNA: TGTGCCAGCAGCTTGTTGACAGAGCCCTATGGCTACACCTTC
CDR3: CASSLLTEPYGYTF
D: .
J: TRBJ1-2
size: few
V: TRBV7-2

DNA: TGTGCCAGCAGTCCCCCGGGCGGGGGGGCCCAAGAGACCCAGTACTTC
CDR3: CASSPPGGGAQETQYF
D: TRBD2
J: TRBJ2-5
size: .
V: TRBV28

DNA: TGTGCCAGCAGCGTTCAGGGTGGAAGCGAGCAGTTCTTC
CDR3: CASSVQGGSEQFF
D: .
J: TRBJ2-1
size: .
V: TRBV9

DNA: TGTGCCAGCAGCTTAGATCCCCGAGGAGATACGCAGTATTTT
CDR3: CASSLDPRGDTQYF
D: .
J: TRBJ2-3
size: .
V: TRBV11-2

DNA: TGTGCCAGCTCCCGGTGGTTGAGCGGCACAGATACGCAGTATTTT
CDR3: CASSRWLSGTDTQYF
D: .
J: TRBJ2-3
size: .
V: TRBV9

DNA: TGTGCCAGCAGTTTTTACACTGGAGGGGCGTACGAGCAGTACTTC
CDR3: CASSFYTGGAYEQYF
D: .
J: TRBJ2-7
size: .
V: TRBV11-2

DNA: TGTGCCACCAGTGATTCAGTGGGTTTGACAGGGATGAATGAGCAGTTCTTC
CDR3: CATSDSVGLTGMNEQFF
D: TRBD1
J: TRBJ2-1
size: few
V: TRBV24-1

DNA: TGCGCCAGCAGCCCCCTAGCGCGGGATGAGCAGTTCTTC
CDR3: CASSPLARDEQFF
D: .
J: TRBJ2-1
size: many
V: TRBV5-1

DNA: TGCAGTGCTATCGGACTGGGCGGGGATACGCAGTATTTT
CDR3: CSAIGLGGDTQYF
D: .
J: TRBJ2-3
size: .
V: TRBV20-1

DNA: TGTGCCAGCAGTTTTCAGACAGGGGGCACCGGGGAGCTGTTTTTT
CDR3: CASSFQTGGTGELFF
D: TRBD1
J: TRBJ2-2
size: .
V: TRBV2

DNA: TGTGCCAGCAGCTTAGGGGGGGGGCGAGACATTCAGTACTTC
CDR3: CASSLGGGRDIQYF
D: .
J: TRBJ2-4
size: .
V: TRBV7-2

DNA: TGTGCCAGCAGCGCTAAACTAGCGGGAAGCACAGATACGCAGTATTTT
CDR3: CASSAKLAGSTDTQYF
D: TRBD2
J: TRBJ2-3
size: .
V: TRBV7-2

DNA: TGTGCCAGCAGCCAAGATATGAGGAGTAACGAGCAGTACTTC
CDR3: CASSQDMRSNEQYF
D: .
J: TRBJ2-7
size: few
V: TRBV14

DNA: TGTGCCAGCAGCTTAGCGTCGGGTCCAAGGGAGCAGTACTTC
CDR3: CASSLASGPREQYF
D: .
J: TRBJ2-7
size: few
V: TRBV7-9

DNA: TGTGCCACCTGGACAGTACGGTACAATGAGCAGTTCTTC
CDR3: CATWTVRYNEQFF
D: .
J: TRBJ2-1
size: few
V: TRBV28

DNA: TGTGCCAGCATGGACAGGGGTGGCACTGAAGCTTTCTTT
CDR3: CASMDRGGTEAFF
D: TRBD1
J: TRBJ1-1
size: .
V: TRBV12-3/TRBV12-4